This is a list of T cell receptor beta chains from one sample in a study of cytomegalovirus exposure and HLA in healthy donors. This table comes from immunoSEQ multiplex PCR, and its TCRdb copy is limited to in-frame clones, with some not included. Among some 130,000 clones listed, approximately 80% were seen once. The sample taken for sequencing was PBMCs. These receptors all stem from a man aged 18 to 30 in good health and CMV-seronegative. The CDR3 runs from the conserved cysteine through the conserved F or W. The order of the fields is J gene, V gene, CDR3 length, clone size, CDR3 protein. Where a row states a size, it is once, few, many or the class of an expanded clone; other rows omit it.

j_gene: TRBJ1-6
v_gene: TRBV11-2
len: 12
abundance: -
CDR3aa: CASSFVEGPLHF

j_gene: TRBJ2-1
v_gene: TRBV11-2
len: 18
abundance: -
CDR3aa: CASSHYRGRVSSYNEQFF

j_gene: TRBJ1-5
v_gene: TRBV12-5
len: 13
abundance: -
CDR3aa: CASGLGVGQPQHF

j_gene: TRBJ1-3
v_gene: TRBV4-1
len: 16
abundance: many
CDR3aa: CASSLGPEQTGNTIYF

j_gene: TRBJ1-5
v_gene: TRBV28
len: 16
abundance: -
CDR3aa: CASRTGGPNSNQPQHF

j_gene: TRBJ1-4
v_gene: TRBV10-3
len: 17
abundance: -
CDR3aa: CAISGTGTGVGNEKLFF

j_gene: TRBJ2-3
v_gene: TRBV7-6
len: 17
abundance: -
CDR3aa: CASSLVPAGVGTDTQYF

j_gene: TRBJ1-2
v_gene: TRBV5-6
len: 12
abundance: -
CDR3aa: CASSFGTFGYTF

j_gene: TRBJ1-5
v_gene: TRBV19
len: 15
abundance: -
CDR3aa: CATNSGRTGSQPQHF

j_gene: TRBJ1-3
v_gene: TRBV13
len: 15
abundance: few
CDR3aa: CASSLLSGPGNTIYF

j_gene: TRBJ2-1
v_gene: TRBV13
len: 13
abundance: -
CDR3aa: CASRLAGNNEQFF

j_gene: TRBJ2-7
v_gene: TRBV6-4
len: 13
abundance: once
CDR3aa: CASSDHSLYEQYF

j_gene: TRBJ2-7
v_gene: TRBV9
len: 16
abundance: -
CDR3aa: CASSAQGTGGLDEQYF

j_gene: TRBJ2-3
v_gene: TRBV28
len: 15
abundance: -
CDR3aa: CASSFGTPYTDTQYF

j_gene: TRBJ2-5
v_gene: TRBV19
len: 18
abundance: few
CDR3aa: CASSIGGGGVGVQETQYF

j_gene: TRBJ1-2
v_gene: TRBV28
len: 13
abundance: -
CDR3aa: CASSLTVLNGYTF

j_gene: TRBJ2-2
v_gene: TRBV6-4
len: 14
abundance: -
CDR3aa: CASRLAANTGELFF

j_gene: TRBJ2-3
v_gene: TRBV28
len: 15
abundance: -
CDR3aa: CASSIWGDSTDTQYF

j_gene: TRBJ2-3
v_gene: TRBV19
len: 19
abundance: -
CDR3aa: CASSTYLPPGQKSTDTQYF

j_gene: TRBJ1-1
v_gene: TRBV5-8
len: 14
abundance: -
CDR3aa: CASSLDRGGAEAFF

j_gene: TRBJ2-7
v_gene: TRBV19
len: 14
abundance: -
CDR3aa: CASSTLGQSYEQYF

j_gene: TRBJ2-4
v_gene: TRBV7-8
len: 14
abundance: -
CDR3aa: CASSPIGTSSIQYF

j_gene: TRBJ2-7
v_gene: TRBV11-3
len: 16
abundance: -
CDR3aa: CASSPSFGPGVCEQYF

j_gene: TRBJ2-3
v_gene: TRBV5-1
len: 15
abundance: -
CDR3aa: CASSPRQASTDTQYF

j_gene: TRBJ2-1
v_gene: TRBV5-8
len: 17
abundance: -
CDR3aa: CASSLGFGTVTYNEQFF

j_gene: TRBJ2-7
v_gene: TRBV5-1
len: 14
abundance: -
CDR3aa: CASSFTSGSYEQYF

j_gene: TRBJ2-7
v_gene: TRBV5-4
len: 14
abundance: -
CDR3aa: CASSFRGGSYEQYF

j_gene: TRBJ2-1
v_gene: TRBV15
len: 15
abundance: -
CDR3aa: CATSRPSTRSNEQFF

j_gene: TRBJ1-3
v_gene: TRBV6-5
len: 15
abundance: -
CDR3aa: CASSRTGGSGNTIYF

j_gene: TRBJ2-2
v_gene: TRBV7-9
len: 16
abundance: once
CDR3aa: CASGTSGAGGTGELFF

j_gene: TRBJ2-2
v_gene: TRBV5-1
len: 16
abundance: -
CDR3aa: CASSLITVANTGELFF

j_gene: TRBJ1-6
v_gene: TRBV12-2
len: 14
abundance: -
CDR3aa: CASRFHQGNSPLHF

j_gene: TRBJ2-7
v_gene: TRBV5-1
len: 13
abundance: -
CDR3aa: CASSSDYWYEQYF

j_gene: TRBJ1-1
v_gene: TRBV7-3
len: 14
abundance: -
CDR3aa: CASSPFKGSAEAFF

j_gene: TRBJ2-7
v_gene: TRBV2
len: 16
abundance: once
CDR3aa: CASSETLAGGGGGQYF

j_gene: TRBJ2-7
v_gene: TRBV6-1
len: 15
abundance: -
CDR3aa: CASSETSGSSYEQYF

j_gene: TRBJ2-5
v_gene: TRBV7-2
len: 14
abundance: -
CDR3aa: CASSSRARQETQYF

j_gene: TRBJ2-7
v_gene: TRBV28
len: 16
abundance: -
CDR3aa: CASSLAGTSGSYEQYF

j_gene: TRBJ1-4
v_gene: TRBV9
len: 17
abundance: -
CDR3aa: CASSVGPGPGSGEKLFF

j_gene: TRBJ2-7
v_gene: TRBV14
len: 15
abundance: -
CDR3aa: CASSLRTSGNYEQYF

j_gene: TRBJ2-1
v_gene: TRBV11-2
len: 14
abundance: once
CDR3aa: CASSLRAGWSEQFF

j_gene: TRBJ1-4
v_gene: TRBV28
len: 15
abundance: -
CDR3aa: CASSPRQGTNEKLFF

j_gene: TRBJ2-1
v_gene: TRBV7-2
len: 18
abundance: -
CDR3aa: CASSSTGTSLPNYNEQFF

j_gene: TRBJ2-4
v_gene: TRBV9
len: 14
abundance: -
CDR3aa: CASSVGEGLNIQYF

j_gene: TRBJ2-1
v_gene: TRBV5-1
len: 14
abundance: -
CDR3aa: CASSLGLAVREQFF

j_gene: TRBJ2-3
v_gene: TRBV7-8
len: 17
abundance: -
CDR3aa: CASSLGTSGRSTDTQYF

j_gene: TRBJ2-7
v_gene: TRBV18
len: 16
abundance: -
CDR3aa: CASSPMRSGGTYEQYF

j_gene: TRBJ1-3
v_gene: TRBV30
len: 14
abundance: -
CDR3aa: CAWSAGGTGNTIYF

j_gene: TRBJ1-6
v_gene: TRBV7-9
len: 16
abundance: -
CDR3aa: CASSDPGTGNNSPLHF